The 27 T cell receptor beta chains presented below share a single source sample, sequenced in a study of regulatory T cells in long-lasting Graves disease. Building of the TCR beta libraries involved iRepertoire HTBI primers and Arm-PCR of CDR3 regions. TCRdb re-analysed the multiplex PCR reads in MiXCR, keeping a single row per CDR3 protein. The sample consists of about 400,000 distinct CDR3 sequences, approximately 16% of them appearing once. As to time point: newly diagnosed GD, antithyroid drugs for less than 3 months. RNA isolated from PBMCs was used to make the TCR library. These data are also associated with another study on T cells in Graves' hyperthyroidism and ophthalmopathy.

The sequencing here drew on peripheral blood mononuclear cells (PBMCs), taken at new diagnosis, from a patient treated with antithyroid drugs. Receptors were obtained from a woman aged 40 to 50 with Graves disease.

Concerning this clonotype: A much larger clone lies one base from this, so it may be a read error. This is likely a read error, given that the CDR3 carries no conserved phenylalanine or tryptophan at its end. The V call is TRBV27, the J call TRBJ1-4, with D perhaps TRBD1 (5 bases). Germline CDR1 MNHEY, CDR2 SMNVEV (reference sequence). The V and J ends lost 4 bases and 5 bases respectively, with 17 bases between them. CDR3 length: 16 residues. For the CDR3, the DNA is TGTGCCAGCAGTTCCGACCGGGCAGGGCTAAATGAAAAACTGTTTCTT. This translates into CASSSDRAGLNEKLFL.

The gene calls are TRBV20-1 and TRBJ2-1; D may be TRBD1 (6 bases). V was clipped by 3 bases and J by 4 bases, with 22 bases between them. Germline loops: CDR1 DFQATT, CDR2 SNEGSKA (reference sequence). The CDR3 extends over 17 amino acids. The CDR3 region is CSASKYVIGTSYNEQFF. For the CDR3, the DNA is TGCAGTGCTAGCAAGTACGTCATAGGGACAAGTTACAATGAGCAGTTCTTC.

This clonotype was seen more than once but under ten times. This chain links TRBV7-6 with TRBJ1-2, with 8 bases matching TRBD1. The CDR3 runs to 16 residues. CDR1 is SGHVS and CDR2 is FNYEAQ in the germline V gene. J gave up 5 bases and V 1 base, and 9 bases lay outside the gene matches. The CDR3, as DNA: TGTGCCAGCAGCTTAGACCGGACAGGGAGGGAGTATGGCTACACCTTC. Amino acids: CASSLDRTGREYGYTF. Combining the CDR3 with reference TRBV7-6 and TRBJ1-2 gives the whole variable domain GAGVSQSPRYKVTKRGQDVALRCDPISGHVSLYWYRQALGQGPEFLTYFNYEAQQDKSGLPNDRFSAERPEGSISTLTIQRTEQRDSAMYRCASSLDRTGREYGYTFGSGTRLTVV.

This clonotype was detected ten times or more. J is TRBJ2-7 and V is TRBV12-3 or TRBV12-4; no reliable D call. V was shortened by 5 bases and J by 1 base, with 9 bases between the two germline ends. The CDR3 totals 13 residues. The CDR3 loop reads CASSVGMSYEQYF. In DNA form, the CDR3 reads TGTGCCAGCAGTGTTGGAATGTCCTACGAGCAGTACTTC.

For this clonotype: Compared with germline, one end of the junction differs, possibly owing to a read error. The genes are TRBV6-5 and TRBJ2-7; 7 bases are a match to TRBD2. The CDR3 contains 17 residues. Germline V CDR1 and CDR2: MNHEY, SVGAGI. In DNA, the CDR3 is TGTGCCGGCAGTTACGCTCCATGGGGGGGAAGCTCCTACGAGCAGTACTTC. Amino acid sequence: CAGSYAPWGGSSYEQYF.

This clonotype was found a few times. This chain connects TRBV9 to TRBJ1-5; D remains ambiguous. Germline CDR1 and CDR2: SGDLS and YYNGEE. The CDR3 has 14 amino acids. V was clipped by 0 bases and J by 2 bases, with 6 bases between them. The CDR3 loop reads CASSVDGGNQPQHF. The CDR3 coding sequence is TGTGCCAGCAGCGTAGATGGGGGCAATCAGCCCCAGCATTTT.

This clonotype was recorded only once. The chain couples TRBV11-2 to TRBJ2-1; the match to TRBD2 covers 10 bases. Germline assignment: CDR1 SGHAT and CDR2 FQNNGV. V trimming: 5 bases; J trimming: 10 bases; junction bases outside the gene matches: 17. CDR3 size: 17 residues. DNA for the CDR3: TGTGCCAGCAGCCGGGGGGTTTGGCTAGCGGGAGCGGGGGAGCAGTTCTTC. It yields the protein CASSRGVWLAGAGEQFF.

The chain links TRBV28 to TRBJ2-7, with D perhaps assigned TRBD1 or TRBD2 (5 bases each). The CDR3 is made up of 16 amino acids. The germline CDR1 and CDR2 sequences are MDHEN and SYDVKM. V was shortened by 2 bases and J by 3 bases, with 17 bases between the two germline ends. The CDR3 here is CASSLVGETGGYEQYF. For the CDR3, the DNA is TGTGCCAGCAGTTTAGTGGGGGAGACTGGGGGCTACGAGCAGTACTTC.

This clonotype appeared many times. The chain links TRBV5-1 to TRBJ1-3; D not certain. CDR1 and CDR2 from the germline V gene are SGHRS and YFSETQ. Trimming cost V 1 base and J 0 bases, with 11 bases left between them. The length of the CDR3 is 16 residues. The CDR3 is CASSLFDGSSGNTIYF. In DNA, the CDR3 is TGCGCCAGCAGCTTGTTTGATGGATCCTCTGGAAACACCATATATTTT. The complete variable domain, with remaining parts taken from reference TRBV5-1 and TRBJ1-3, reads KAGVTQTPRYLIKTRGQQVTLSCSPISGHRSVSWYQQTPGQGLQFLFEYFSETQRNKGNFPGRFSGRQFSNSRSEMNVSTLELGDSALYLCASSLFDGSSGNTIYFGEGSWLTVV.

This clonotype was detected ten times or more. The rearrangement links TRBV7-3 to TRBJ2-1, with D perhaps matching TRBD1 or TRBD2 (5 bases each). Trimming stripped 6 bases from V and 9 bases from J, with 15 bases between. The CDR3 loop spans 13 amino acids. Germline assignment: CDR1 SGHTA and CDR2 FQGTGA. The CDR3 loop reads CASSQQVASEQFF. The CDR3 DNA follows: TGTGCCAGCAGTCAACAGGTAGCGTCTGAGCAGTTCTTC.

This clonotype was recorded at least ten times. J is TRBJ2-1 and V is TRBV11-3, with 7 bases lining up with TRBD1. After removal of 3 bases from V and 4 bases from J, the junction contained 9 bases not matched to a gene. The CDR3 contains 16 residues. The germline CDR1 and CDR2 sequences are SGHNT and YENEEA. For the CDR3, the DNA is TGTGCCAGCAGCTTTGTCCGAGGGGGCGCGTACAATGAGCAGTTCTTC. Its protein is CASSFVRGGAYNEQFF.

The table lists this clonotype with many counts. The genes are TRBV27 and TRBJ2-7; TRBD1 matches at 8 bases. V lost 5 bases, J lost 0 bases, and 6 bases stayed unmatched. There are 15 residues in the CDR3. Germline CDR1 is MNHEY and CDR2 is SMNVEV (reference sequence). The CDR3 loop reads CASSRGTGSSYEQYF. DNA for the CDR3: TGTGCCAGCAGTCGGGGGACAGGTAGCTCCTACGAGCAGTACTTC.

The genes are TRBV9 and TRBJ2-1, with D possibly TRBD2 on 6 matching bases. The CDR3 loop spans 13 amino acids. Trimming stripped 10 bases from V and 0 bases from J, with 11 bases between. Germline CDR1 SGDLS, CDR2 YYNGEE. CDR3 sequence: CASEGSSYNEQFF. CDR3 in DNA: TGTGCCTCGGAGGGGAGCTCCTACAATGAGCAGTTCTTC.

With respect to this clonotype: A far larger clone is a single base away, which makes a read error likely. Since the CDR3 does not end with the conserved phenylalanine or tryptophan, this likely comes from a read error. The chain is built from TRBV11-3 and TRBJ2-7; no firm D call. V lost 4 bases and J lost 4, with 8 bases in between. There are 12 residues in the CDR3. Germline values: CDR1 SGHNT, CDR2 YENEEA. The CDR3 DNA sequence: TGTGCCAGCAGCTCGGAAGTTTACGAGCAGTACCTC. Translating it yields CASSSEVYEQYL.

This clonotype showed up many times. This sequence joins TRBV12-3 or TRBV12-4 and TRBJ1-4, with D maybe TRBD1 (5 bases). The V end was cut by 6 bases, the J end by 5 bases, with 10 bases between. The CDR3 is 13 amino acids. CDR3 bases: TGTGCCAGCAGGCGGACATCAAATGAAAAACTGTTTTTT. This codes for CASRRTSNEKLFF.

In this sample, this clonotype turned up once. This chain uses TRBV28 with TRBJ2-1; TRBD1 agrees at 10 bases. Germline V gene sequence: CDR1 MDHEN, CDR2 SYDVKM. The junction had 12 bases not matched to a gene; V was cut back by 5 bases and J by 8 bases. CDR3 length equals 16 residues. CDR3 nucleotide sequence: TGTGCCAGCAGTCCTTACGGGACAGGGGCGCACGATGAGCAGTTCTTC. This encodes CASSPYGTGAHDEQFF.

The J gene is TRBJ2-1, the V gene TRBV9; D gene ambiguous. Germline values: CDR1 SGDLS, CDR2 YYNGEE. CDR3 length equals 14 residues. Between the trimmed V and J ends, which lost 2 bases and 0 bases, there was a span of 6 bases. CDR3 loop: CASSVYSSYNEQFF. The CDR3 bases are TGTGCCAGCAGCGTTTACTCCTCCTACAATGAGCAGTTCTTC.

This clonotype has ten or more counts. This sequence joins TRBV6-1 and TRBJ2-5; 7 positions agree with TRBD2. The CDR3 totals 13 residues. The V gene's germline CDR1 is MNHNS and CDR2 SASEGT. After removal of 6 bases from V and 1 base from J, the junction contained 2 bases not matched to a gene. CDR3 sequence: CASRLAGQETQYF. The DNA for the CDR3 is TGTGCCAGCAGATTAGCGGGCCAAGAGACCCAGTACTTC.

This clonotype has a count of ten or more. The chain uses TRBV2 and TRBJ1-1; TRBD1 is a possible D gene (6 bases). The CDR3 loop spans 13 amino acids. The germline gives CDR1 SNHLY, CDR2 FYNNEI. V was shortened by 7 bases and J by 0 bases, with 9 bases between the two germline ends. CDR3 sequence (DNA): TGTGCCAGCAAGGGGGGGGTGAACACTGAAGCTTTCTTT. Its translation: CASKGGVNTEAFF. The full variable domain, in which reference TRBV2 and TRBJ1-1 provide the parts outside the CDR3, is EPEVTQTPSHQVTQMGQEVILRCVPISNHLYFYWYRQILGQKVEFLVSFYNNEISEKSEIFDDQFSVERPDGSNFTLKIRSTKLEDSAMYFCASKGGVNTEAFFGQGTRLTVV.

The DNA of the CDR3 is TGTGCCAGCAGCCAAGATCCCAGCCGGGGAAAACTGTTTTTT. It encodes CASSQDPSRGKLFF. The rearrangement links TRBV14 to TRBJ1-4, with D unclear. The germline V gene encodes CDR1 SGHDN and CDR2 FVKESK. Trimming took 0 bases from V and 10 from J, leaving 12 bases between them. The CDR3 extends over 14 amino acids.

This clonotype was observed a few times. The chain joins TRBV20-1 to TRBJ1-4; D is uncertain. V was pared by 0 bases and J by 4 bases, with 6 bases between. Germline V gene data show CDR1 as DFQATT and CDR2 as SNEGSKA (reference sequence). CDR3 length equals 13 residues. CDR3 DNA: TGCAGTGCTAGAGAAGAGCGTAATGAAAAACTGTTTTTT. Protein sequence: CSAREERNEKLFF.

This sequence joins TRBV5-1 and TRBJ2-3; TRBD2 aligns across 10 bases. Germline V CDR1 and CDR2: SGHRS, YFSETQ. This CDR3 spans 20 amino acids. V shed 0 bases and J 4 bases; nucleotides not matched to a gene: 17. Written as DNA, the CDR3 is TGCGCCAGCAGCTTGGCGGCCGCTAGCGGGAGAATTAGGGTAGCAGATACGCAGTATTTT. It specifies CASSLAAASGRIRVADTQYF.

This clonotype came up once. A read error is likely here: a far larger clone is one base away. The rearrangement links TRBV2 to TRBJ2-7; no firm D call. The ends were cut back, 6 bases at V and 5 bases at J, with 11 bases in the middle. The CDR3 runs to 12 residues. Per germline, CDR1 SNHLY and CDR2 FYNNEI. CDR3 sequence: CASRSRGHEQYF. CDR3 DNA: TGTGCCAGCAGATCGCGCGGCCACGAGCAGTACTTC. The full variable domain, with the rest looked up from reference TRBV2 and TRBJ2-7, is EPEVTQTPSHQVTQMGQEVILRCVPISNHLYFYWYRQILGQKVEFLVSFYNNEISEKSEIFDDQFSVERPDGSNFTLKIRSTKLEDSAMYFCASRSRGHEQYFGPGTRLTVT.

Many counts were recorded for this clonotype. The chain uses TRBV18 and TRBJ2-3; 9 bases are a match to TRBD2. Germline CDR1 reads KGHSH; CDR2 reads LQKENI. Germline trimming cut 2 bases from V and 0 bases from J; bases unmatched to any gene: 6. There are 17 residues in the CDR3. CDR3 sequence (DNA): TGTGCCAGCTCACCAGCCGGACTAGCGTCCAGCACAGATACGCAGTATTTT. It translates to CASSPAGLASSTDTQYF.

This clonotype was recorded at least ten times. The genes are TRBV5-4 and TRBJ2-7, with 8 nucleotides matching TRBD1. V trimming: 0 bases; J trimming: 6 bases; junction bases outside the gene matches: 5. Germline assignment: CDR1 SGHNT and CDR2 YYREEE (reference sequence). This CDR3 comprises 14 residues. This chain's CDR3 is CASSLDGTGVEQYF. The CDR3 DNA reads as TGTGCCAGCAGCTTGGATGGGACAGGCGTCGAGCAGTACTTC.

This clonotype came up many times. This rearrangement joins TRBV2 to TRBJ2-7; 8 bases map to TRBD2. The V and J ends lost 7 bases and 3 bases, in that order; junction bases with no gene match: 5. Per germline, CDR1 SNHLY and CDR2 FYNNEI. This CDR3 comprises 13 residues. The CDR3 DNA follows: TGTGCCAGCAAACCCGGGGGGGACTACGAGCAGTACTTC. Protein sequence: CASKPGGDYEQYF.

In its sample, this clonotype was seen many times. The chain has TRBV5-6 and TRBJ1-2; possibly TRBD1 for D (5 bases). This CDR3 comprises 14 residues. Trimming removed 0 bases from V and 9 bases from J, with 15 bases in between. Germline values: CDR1 SGHDT, CDR2 YYEEEE. DNA for the CDR3: TGTGCCAGCAGCTTGGAGGGCAGGGAGCGAAGCTACACCTTC. Protein sequence: CASSLEGRERSYTF.